This T cell receptor (beta chain) was sequenced during a study of STAT5B mutations in CD4+ large granular lymphocyte leukemia. General observations from the study: Compared with healthy controls (2/35), patient top clones favored TRBV06 (8/27).

This CDR3 contains 13 residues. The V gene's germline CDR1 is ENHRY and CDR2 SYGVKD. Trimming removed 3 bases from V and 4 bases from J, with 9 bases in between. This clone was observed a handful of times. Its antigen is unknown. TCRdb's table, derived via immunoSEQ multiplex PCR, lists solely in-frame clones and lacks some. Among more than 20,000 clones listed, 75% to 85% were seen once. Sequencing was performed on CD4+ T cells from blood buffy coats. The sequence was collected from a human donor in good health. This sequence joins TRBV10-3 and TRBJ1-1; D unclear. In DNA form, the CDR3 reads TGTGCCATCAGTGAAACGGGGAGCACTGAAGCTTTCTTT. This translates into CAISETGSTEAFF.